This TCR beta chain was sequenced in a study of T cell responses to AZD1222 COVID-19 vaccine. On the study more broadly: Second-dose recipients at about 4 or about 12 weeks were treated as one pooled group. Study-level results: Reportedly, nearly half of unique spike TCRs recognized epitopes outside B.1.351/B.1.1.7 mutations. Donors in the cohort were predominantly white British and more often female, and clonal diversity was possibly underestimated. Regions 160-218 and 743-854 dominated among vaccine-associated CD4 TCRs spanning spike.

A word on this clone: As yet, its antigen is unknown.

TCRdb's table, derived via immunoSEQ multiplex PCR, lists solely in-frame clones and lacks some. Found here are 150,000 to 200,000 clones, almost 95% of them singletons; the top ten hold 1% to 1.5%. Germline loops: CDR1 SQVTM, CDR2 ANQGSEA. This CDR3 comprises 13 residues. The ends were cut back, 6 bases at V and 0 bases at J, with 9 bases in the middle. The sample consisted of peripheral blood, taken on day 0 of AZD1222 vaccination. This TCR came from an adult in good health. The chain links TRBV29-1 to TRBJ1-5; D is undetermined. The CDR3 bases are TGCAGCGTCGGAGGAACTAGCAATCAGCCCCAGCATTTT. It encodes CSVGGTSNQPQHF.